Below are 15 T cell receptor beta chains sequenced from a single sample in a study of regulatory T cells in long-lasting Graves disease. Combining iRepertoire HTBI primers with Arm-PCR of CDR3 regions, the authors built TCR beta libraries. TCRdb fed the multiplex PCR reads into MiXCR, producing one record per CDR3 protein. The table has 450,000 to 500,000 distinct CDR3 sequences, under 20% seen once. The time point here: newly diagnosed GD, antithyroid drugs for less than 3 months. There was RNA extracted from PBMCs, and the TCR library was made from it. This sample also appeared in a second study, on T cells in Graves' hyperthyroidism and ophthalmopathy.

Specimen: peripheral blood mononuclear cells (PBMCs), collected at new diagnosis, from a patient treated with antithyroid drugs. These receptors were collected from a man in his forties with Graves disease.

This clonotype was picked up many times. The chain links TRBV28 to TRBJ2-7; D is unclear. V was trimmed by 5 bases and J by 3 bases, leaving 11 bases between them. The CDR3 is 13 residues long. Germline CDR1 reads MDHEN; CDR2 reads SYDVKM. In nucleotides, the CDR3 is TGTGCCAGCAGTGAGGACCCGGGCTACGAGCAGTACTTC. The encoded protein is CASSEDPGYEQYF.

This clonotype was counted between two and nine times. The V call is TRBV7-9, the J call TRBJ1-2, with 8 bases that match TRBD1. Germline V gene sequence: CDR1 SEHNR, CDR2 FQNEAQ (reference sequence). CDR3 length: 15 amino acids. The V segment lost 4 bases and the J segment 6 bases; nucleotides outside the gene matches: 10. The CDR3 coding sequence is TGTGCCAGCAGCTCGTATGACAGGGGTATGGATGGCTACACCTTC. It is translated as CASSSYDRGMDGYTF.

On this clonotype itself: This may be a read error: a much more frequent sequence differs by one nucleotide. V gene TRBV6-1 combines with J gene TRBJ1-4, with a weak D call TRBD1 (6 bases). Deletions cut 2 bases from V and 1 base from J, with 17 bases between. The CDR3 runs to 18 residues. CDR1 is MNHNS, CDR2 SASEGT, per germline. CDR3 amino acids: CASSEPSGQRRTNEKLFF. DNA of the CDR3: TGTGCCAGCAGTGAACCGAGTGGACAGCGCCGAACTAATGAAAAACTGTTTTTT.

The sample holds many counts of this clonotype. V is TRBV28 and J is TRBJ1-1; 11 nucleotides align to TRBD1. Losses at the gene ends were 5 bases for V and 11 bases for J; bases not matched to a gene: 7. The CDR3 totals 13 residues. Germline CDR1 reads MDHEN; CDR2 reads SYDVKM. The CDR3 bases are TGTGCCAGCAGTGTAGGGACAGGGGGTATTGCTTTCTTT. It translates to CASSVGTGGIAFF.

CDR3 region: CAISERGLGAQGYEQYF. CDR3 nucleotide sequence: TGTGCCATCAGTGAAAGGGGGCTGGGAGCACAGGGTTACGAGCAGTACTTC. The chain is built from TRBV10-3 and TRBJ2-7; 7 nucleotides line up with TRBD1. Germline V CDR1 and CDR2: ENHRY, SYGVKD. V shed 3 bases, J shed 4 bases, and the junction held 15 bases outside the gene matches. CDR3 length: 17 residues.

The rearrangement uses TRBV7-3 and TRBJ2-5; D is uncertain. Germline lookup yields CDR1 SGHTA and CDR2 FQGTGA. The CDR3 has 15 residues. V was trimmed by 2 bases and J by 1 base, leaving 11 bases between them. CDR3 region: CASSLGLFPQETQYF. The CDR3 DNA follows: TGTGCCAGCAGCTTAGGGCTCTTTCCCCAAGAGACCCAGTACTTC.

The sample holds many counts of this clonotype. This chain uses TRBV29-1 with TRBJ2-5; D gene unclear. V lost 3 bases and J lost 4, with 12 bases in between. Germline assignment: CDR1 SQVTM and CDR2 ANQGSEA. There are 13 residues in the CDR3. The CDR3 here is CSVDFGMGETQYF. Here the CDR3 DNA reads TGCAGCGTTGACTTTGGGATGGGAGAGACCCAGTACTTC. The whole variable domain, remainder taken from reference TRBV29-1 and TRBJ2-5, is SAVISQKPSRDICQRGTSLTIQCQVDSQVTMMFWYRQQPGQSLTLIATANQGSEATYESGFVIDKFPISRPNLTFSTLTVSNMSPEDSSIYLCSVDFGMGETQYFGPGTRLLVL.

This clonotype has ten or more counts. CDR3 bases: TGTGCCAGCAGCTTAGGTAGAGGGTTGAATGAGCAGTTCTTC. Protein: CASSLGRGLNEQFF. V gene TRBV13 combines with J gene TRBJ2-1; tentative D call: TRBD2 (5 bases). Trimming cost V 0 bases and J 7 bases, with 10 bases left between them. CDR3 size: 14 residues. Germline CDR1 is PRHDT and CDR2 is FYEKMQ (reference sequence).

This clonotype has at least ten counts. V usage is TRBV13 and J usage is TRBJ2-7; 12 positions match TRBD2. J was trimmed by 5 bases and V by 3 bases; bases with no gene match: 5. Germline CDR1 PRHDT, CDR2 FYEKMQ (reference sequence). The CDR3 consists of 15 residues. The CDR3 DNA follows: TGTGCCAGCAGCTTCAGGACTAGCGGGGCCCACGAGCAGTACTTC. The encoded protein is CASSFRTSGAHEQYF.

The gene calls are TRBV12-3 or TRBV12-4 and TRBJ2-3; 11 bases map to TRBD2. This CDR3 is 17 amino acids long. V dropped 6 bases and J dropped 4; count of bases not matched to a gene: 12. CDR3 nucleotide sequence: TGTGCCAGCAGCCAGACTCTAGCGGGAGGACTCTCAGATACGCAGTATTTT. This codes for CASSQTLAGGLSDTQYF.

This clonotype was observed many times. V is TRBV5-1 and J is TRBJ2-7; no clear D. The V gene's germline CDR1 is SGHRS and CDR2 YFSETQ. The CDR3 is made up of 14 amino acids. Trimming took off 1 base at V and 5 bases at J, with 13 bases between the two ends. The CDR3 nucleotides read TGCGCCAGCAGCTTGCTGGGAAGGGCTAACGAGCAGTACTTC. This codes for CASSLLGRANEQYF.

This clonotype was recorded a few times. This chain uses TRBV18 with TRBJ2-7; 10 bases fit TRBD2. This CDR3 comprises 16 residues. With V trimmed by 2 bases and J by 3 bases, 7 bases remained unmatched. CDR1 KGHSH and CDR2 LQKENI come from the germline V gene. CDR3 loop: CASSPFELAGNYEQYF. CDR3 nucleotides: TGTGCCAGCTCACCATTTGAACTAGCGGGAAACTACGAGCAGTACTTC.

The CDR3 nucleotides are TGTGCCAGCAGTTTAAAATCTAGCGGGAGAAATGAGCAGTTCTTC. Its protein is CASSLKSSGRNEQFF. The chain links TRBV28 to TRBJ2-1; 10 bases map to TRBD2. The V and J ends lost 2 bases and 7 bases, in that order; junction bases with no gene match: 5. Germline lookup yields CDR1 MDHEN and CDR2 SYDVKM. The CDR3 totals 15 residues.

This clonotype has ten or more counts. CDR3: CASSYSIQPYEQYF. The CDR3 coding sequence is TGTGCCAGCAGTTACTCGATACAGCCCTACGAGCAGTACTTC. The chain has TRBV6-5 and TRBJ2-7; D gene uncertain. Germline CDR1 and CDR2: MNHEY and SVGAGI. CDR3 size: 14 residues. V dropped 0 bases and J dropped 2 bases, with 8 bases sitting between them.

This sequence joins TRBV14 and TRBJ2-7; D ambiguous. The V and J ends lost 2 bases and 2 bases respectively, with 7 bases between them. The CDR3 has 13 residues. Germline V CDR1 and CDR2: SGHDN, FVKESK. CDR3 sequence: CASSQFVPYEQYF. In DNA form, the CDR3 reads TGTGCCAGCAGCCAATTTGTCCCCTACGAGCAGTACTTC. Full variable domain (rest looked up from reference TRBV14 and TRBJ2-7): EAGVTQFPSHSVIEKGQTVTLRCDPISGHDNLYWYRRVMGKEIKFLLHFVKESKQDESGMPNNRFLAERTGGTYSTLKVQPAELEDSGVYFCASSQFVPYEQYFGPGTRLTVT.